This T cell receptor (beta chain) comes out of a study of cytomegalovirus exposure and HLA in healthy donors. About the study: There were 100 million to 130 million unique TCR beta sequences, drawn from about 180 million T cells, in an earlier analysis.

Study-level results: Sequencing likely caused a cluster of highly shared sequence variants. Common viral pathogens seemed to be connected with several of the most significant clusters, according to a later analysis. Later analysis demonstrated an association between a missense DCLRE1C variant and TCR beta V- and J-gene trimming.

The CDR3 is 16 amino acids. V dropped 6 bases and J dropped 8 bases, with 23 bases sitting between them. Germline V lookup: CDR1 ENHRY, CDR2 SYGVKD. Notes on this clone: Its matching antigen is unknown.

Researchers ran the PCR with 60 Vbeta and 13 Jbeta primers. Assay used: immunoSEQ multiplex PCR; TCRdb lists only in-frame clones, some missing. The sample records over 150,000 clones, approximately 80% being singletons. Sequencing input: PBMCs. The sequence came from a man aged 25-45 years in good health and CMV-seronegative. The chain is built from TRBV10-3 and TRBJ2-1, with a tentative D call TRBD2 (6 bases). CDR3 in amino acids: CAIRRGKDYLLDEQFF. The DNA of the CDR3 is TGTGCCATCAGGAGAGGCAAGGACTACCTCCTGGATGAGCAGTTCTTC.